Shown below are 11 T cell receptor beta chains from a single sample sequenced in a study of metastatic and nonmetastatic thyroid tumors. TCRdb re-called clones from the PCR reads using MiXCR. In the table there are about 22,000 clones, 30% to 40% of which are singletons. Every patient underwent thyroid surgery untreated. The sample comprised blood. These receptors were taken from a male donor with papillary thyroid cancer or a benign thyroid nodule (not recorded which). Some clones in this sample may be carry-over from other donors' samples.

This chain connects TRBV20-1 to TRBJ1-1; D might be TRBD1 (5 bases). This CDR3 has 15 amino acids. V was trimmed by 1 base and J by 2 bases, leaving 14 bases between them. The germline gives CDR1 DFQATT, CDR2 SNEGSKA (reference sequence). CDR3 protein: CSARGGTERNTEAFF. CDR3 bases: TGCAGTGCTAGAGGCGGGACCGAGCGTAACACTGAAGCTTTCTTT.

About this clone itself: A read error may explain this, as a much larger clone is one base away. V and J are TRBV29-1 and TRBJ2-2; 10 bases match TRBD1. Germline V gives CDR1 SQVTM, CDR2 ANQGSEA. This CDR3 contains 13 residues. CDR3 coding DNA: TGCAGCGGTGGACAGGGGGGAGGCGGGGAGCTGGTTTTT. The encoded protein is CSGGQGGGGELVF.

This clone was seen more than once but under ten times. V and J are TRBV29-1 and TRBJ1-1; a possible D gene is TRBD1 (6 bases). Germline values: CDR1 SQVTM, CDR2 ANQGSEA. This CDR3 is built from 11 residues. V was cut by 7 bases and J by 8 bases, with 14 bases left in between. CDR3 region: CSAGQSPEAFF. The CDR3 DNA reads as TGCAGCGCCGGACAGTCCCCCGAAGCTTTCTTT.

The sample holds many counts of this clone. The germline gene is not matched at one end of the junction; a read error may be the cause. V and J are TRBV19 and TRBJ1-6; D possibly corresponds to TRBD1 (5 bases). CDR1 is LNHDA, CDR2 SQIVND, per germline (reference sequence). CDR3 length equals 16 residues. CDR3 sequence (DNA): TGTGCCAGCAGTAGGAGAGGGGACGGAAATAATTCACCCCTCCACTTT. Amino acid sequence: CASSRRGDGNNSPLHF.

This chain links TRBV29-1 with TRBJ2-3; 8 nucleotides agree with TRBD2. Losses at the gene ends were 6 bases for V and 3 bases for J; bases not matched to a gene: 8. The length of the CDR3 is 14 residues. Germline-derived CDR1 and CDR2 are SQVTM and ANQGSEA. CDR3 region: CSVEERERTDTQYF. For the CDR3, the DNA is TGCAGCGTAGAGGAGCGGGAGCGGACAGATACGCAGTATTTT.

This clone showed up just a few times. The chain has TRBV4-2 and TRBJ2-1, with TRBD2 identical over 12 bases. CDR3 length equals 15 residues. Per the germline V gene, CDR1 is LGHNA and CDR2 is YNFKEQ. V was pared by 1 base and J by 10 bases, with 5 bases of the junction left unmatched. In DNA form, the CDR3 reads TGTGCCAGCAGCCAAGCTAGCGGGGGGGCTGAAGAGCAGTTCTTC. Translated: CASSQASGGAEEQFF.

This clone is medium-sized in the sample. The chain carries TRBV7-2 and TRBJ1-3, with D possibly being TRBD1 (5 bases). Per the germline V gene, CDR1 is SGHTA and CDR2 is FQGNSA. The CDR3 length is 15 residues. Deletions cut 5 bases from V and 4 bases from J, with 15 bases between. The CDR3 spells CASSQGMLGGNTIYF. The DNA for the CDR3 is TGTGCCAGCAGCCAGGGAATGCTTGGCGGAAACACCATATATTTT.

This clone was seen a few times. The chain carries TRBV24-1 and TRBJ2-1, with 7 bases aligning to TRBD1. V gave up 3 bases and J gave up 3 bases; unmatched junction bases: 1. The germline CDR1 and CDR2 sequences are KGHDR and SFDVKD. The CDR3 spans 14 residues. The CDR3 DNA is TGTGCCACCAGTGATGGGGACAGCTACAATGAGCAGTTCTTC. This gives the protein CATSDGDSYNEQFF.

By proportion, this clone is medium-sized. The chain recombines TRBV20-1 with TRBJ2-7; possible D gene TRBD2, 7 bases. CDR1 is DFQATT and CDR2 is SNEGSKA in the germline V gene (reference sequence). The germline V and J ends were trimmed by 5 bases and 2 bases, with 13 bases remaining between them. The CDR3 has 13 amino acids. This chain's CDR3 is CSAPLRGPYEQYF. The CDR3 bases are TGCAGTGCTCCCTTGCGGGGGCCCTACGAGCAGTACTTC.

This chain connects TRBV4-1 to TRBJ1-5; 9 bases agree with TRBD1. The germline V gene has CDR1 MGHRA and CDR2 YSYEKL. With 3 bases clipped from V and 4 bases from J, the junction kept 1 base outside the gene matches. This CDR3 has 14 residues. The CDR3 protein is CASSQTGGNQPQHF. The CDR3 bases are TGCGCCAGCAGCCAGACAGGGGGGAATCAGCCCCAGCATTTT.

This clone showed up many times. A read error may be the cause here, since a much bigger clone is one base away. The V and J genes are TRBV11-2 and TRBJ2-3, with a weak D call TRBD2 (5 bases). This CDR3 comprises 15 residues. Trimming pared 0 bases from V and 0 bases from J, leaving 7 bases between. CDR1 and CDR2 from the germline V gene are SGHAT and FQNNGV. DNA for the CDR3: TGTGCCAGCAGCTTAGATCGGACTAGCACAGATACGCAGTATTTT. It codes for CASSLDRTSTDTQYF.